These 31 T cell receptor beta chains came from one sample sequenced in a study of blood T cell repertoires in COVID-19. Profiling relied on immunoSEQ multiplex PCR, and the TCRdb table lists in-frame clones only, not all of them. The data show more than 350,000 clones, about 90% seen once. The specimen sequenced was peripheral blood. These receptors all stem from a young woman with COVID-19, enrolled during active disease.

This clone was observed once. The chain carries TRBV28 and TRBJ2-2; 8 bases align to TRBD2. The CDR3 is made up of 16 amino acids. J lost 7 bases, V lost 5 bases, and 12 bases had no gene match. Looked up from germline, CDR1 is MDHEN and CDR2 is SYDVKM. Here the CDR3 reads CASSPSLAAMGGELFF. The CDR3, as DNA: TGTGCCAGCAGTCCGTCACTAGCGGCCATGGGCGGGGAGCTGTTTTTT.

The V call is TRBV3-1 (or the pseudogene TRBV3-2), the J call TRBJ2-7, with no clear D. The CDR3 sequence is 14 residues long. The germline V gene has CDR1 LGHDT and CDR2 YNNKEL (reference sequence). V was pared by 1 base and J by 4 bases, with 11 bases between. CDR3 sequence (DNA): TGTGCCAGCAGCCAAGTCCCCAGAACATACGAGCAGTACTTC. This encodes CASSQVPRTYEQYF.

V is TRBV7-9 and J is TRBJ2-7; a possible D gene is TRBD1 (6 bases). V lost 5 bases and J lost 5, with 31 bases in between. Germline CDR1 and CDR2: SEHNR and FQNEAQ (reference sequence). The CDR3 consists of 19 residues. The CDR3: CASSLERGSGVVFRNEQYF. The CDR3 DNA follows: TGTGCCAGCAGCCTGGAGAGGGGATCAGGGGTGGTATTTCGTAACGAGCAGTACTTC.

The chain uses TRBV5-8 and TRBJ1-1; D uncertain. The CDR3 is 16 amino acids. V was clipped by 4 bases and J by 2 bases, with 18 bases between them. The V gene's germline CDR1 is SGHTS and CDR2 YDEGEE. DNA for the CDR3: TGTGCCAGCAGCCGGACTGGTGCCGGGGTTAACACTGAAGCTTTCTTT. Translation gives CASSRTGAGVNTEAFF.

The chain couples TRBV4-2 to TRBJ2-1; D might be TRBD2 (5 bases). Germline loops: CDR1 LGHNA, CDR2 YNFKEQ. V lost 0 bases to trimming and J lost 10 bases, with 19 bases between them. The length of the CDR3 is 16 residues. Written as DNA, the CDR3 is TGTGCCAGCAGCCAAGATCTACCCGGACTCGATTCGGAGCAGTTCTTC. This sequence encodes CASSQDLPGLDSEQFF.

The count of this clone is one. J is TRBJ2-1 and V is TRBV6-6; 10 nucleotides line up with TRBD2. CDR3 size: 16 residues. The germline gives CDR1 MNHNY, CDR2 SVGAGI (reference sequence). Unmatched junction bases numbered 13, after V lost 7 bases and J lost 7 bases. The CDR3, as DNA: TGTGCCAGCAACCGCGCGGCTAGCGGGAGAAGGAATGAGCAGTTCTTC. This encodes CASNRAASGRRNEQFF.

This rearrangement joins TRBV24-1 to TRBJ2-3; 10 nucleotides agree with TRBD1. CDR1 KGHDR and CDR2 SFDVKD come from the germline V gene. This CDR3 contains 17 residues. V was clipped by 6 bases and J by 3 bases; unmatched bases: 11. CDR3 nucleotides: TGTGCCACCAGTACCCGGGACAGGGGTAGAAGGACAGATACGCAGTATTTT. Its protein is CATSTRDRGRRTDTQYF.

This chain joins TRBV3-1 (or the pseudogene TRBV3-2) and TRBJ1-1; D unclear. V was cut by 4 bases and J by 4 bases, with 13 bases left in between. The CDR3 extends over 14 amino acids. Germline loops: CDR1 LGHDT, CDR2 YNNKEL (reference sequence). CDR3 sequence reads: CASSRISTGTEAFF. The CDR3 DNA follows: TGTGCCAGCAGCCGAATATCTACTGGCACTGAAGCTTTCTTT.

The chain combines TRBV6-2 or TRBV6-3 with TRBJ2-1; 7 bases line up with TRBD1. Germline trimming cut 2 bases from V and 4 bases from J; bases unmatched to any gene: 17. The V gene's germline CDR1 is MNHEY and CDR2 SVGEGT. This CDR3 is 19 amino acids long. CDR3 loop: CASSYGLSSRGRLYNEQFF. The CDR3 DNA follows: TGTGCCAGCAGTTACGGCCTCTCCTCCAGGGGGAGATTATACAATGAGCAGTTCTTC.

The chain joins TRBV7-2 to TRBJ2-3; perhaps TRBD2 as D (6 bases). There are 14 residues in the CDR3. The V gene's germline CDR1 is SGHTA and CDR2 FQGNSA. The germline V and J ends were trimmed by 3 bases and 4 bases, with 11 bases remaining between them. The CDR3 bases are TGTGCCAGCAGCTTTGGGGCGGGACCAGATACGCAGTATTTT. It encodes CASSFGAGPDTQYF. Drawing the rest from reference TRBV7-2 and TRBJ2-3, the complete variable domain is GAGVSQSPSNKVTEKGKDVELRCDPISGHTALYWYRQSLGQGLEFLIYFQGNSAPDKSGLPSDRFSAERTGGSVSTLTIQRTQQEDSAVYLCASSFGAGPDTQYFGPGTRLTVL.

V gene TRBV2 combines with J gene TRBJ2-2, with D perhaps matching TRBD2 (7 bases). CDR3 length equals 15 residues. Germline V CDR1 and CDR2: SNHLY, FYNNEI. Trimming cost V 2 bases and J 4 bases, with 11 bases left between them. The CDR3 reads CASSENREGTGELFF. The CDR3, as DNA: TGTGCCAGCAGTGAAAACAGGGAGGGCACCGGGGAGCTGTTTTTT.

V usage is TRBV2 and J usage is TRBJ2-1; D uncertain. CDR3 length: 10 amino acids. Trimming left V 6 bases short and J 9 bases short, with 6 bases between. The V gene's germline CDR1 is SNHLY and CDR2 FYNNEI. CDR3 sequence: CASRRVEQFF. The CDR3 coding sequence is TGTGCCAGCAGAAGAGTTGAGCAGTTCTTC.

The rearrangement joins TRBV5-1 to TRBJ1-2; TRBD1 might be the D (5 bases). This CDR3 contains 14 residues. Germline loops: CDR1 SGHRS, CDR2 YFSETQ. V was pared by 4 bases and J by 5 bases, with 15 bases between. CDR3 bases: TGCGCCAGCAGCCCAAAAGGGGCGGAATATGGCTACACCTTC. It codes for CASSPKGAEYGYTF.

This chain joins TRBV7-9 and TRBJ2-3; 9 bases are shared with TRBD2. Germline CDR1 reads SEHNR; CDR2 reads FQNEAQ (reference sequence). CDR3 length: 16 amino acids. V was clipped by 0 bases and J by 3 bases; unmatched bases: 4. The CDR3 here is CASSLAGSGSTDTQYF. The DNA for the CDR3 is TGTGCCAGCAGCTTAGCGGGTAGCGGGAGTACAGATACGCAGTATTTT.

The V call is TRBV5-8, the J call TRBJ2-7; 8 bases are shared with TRBD1. Germline assignment: CDR1 SGHTS and CDR2 YDEGEE. V was pared by 4 bases and J by 2 bases, with 5 bases of the junction left unmatched. The CDR3 covers 14 residues. The CDR3 loop reads CASSPGTGAYEQYV. DNA for the CDR3: TGTGCCAGCAGCCCCGGGACAGGTGCCTACGAGCAGTACGTC.

This clone was detected only once. V gene TRBV4-2 combines with J gene TRBJ2-5, with D unresolved. The CDR3 is made up of 13 amino acids. Between the trimmed V and J ends, which lost 0 bases and 5 bases, there was a span of 7 bases. Germline CDR1 reads LGHNA; CDR2 reads YNFKEQ. DNA for the CDR3: TGTGCCAGCAGCCAAGATCGGGTGGAGACCCAGTACTTC. It is translated as CASSQDRVETQYF.

The chain employs TRBV5-6 and TRBJ1-2, with 9 bases lining up with TRBD1. This CDR3 is built from 16 residues. V shed 3 bases and J 4 bases; nucleotides not matched to a gene: 10. Germline V gives CDR1 SGHDT, CDR2 YYEEEE. The CDR3 reads CASSSINRGRRYGYTF. The CDR3 coding sequence is TGTGCCAGCAGCTCCATTAACAGGGGGCGCCGCTATGGCTACACCTTC.

The genes are TRBV4-1 and TRBJ2-2; D gene ambiguous. In germline, CDR1 is MGHRA, CDR2 YSYEKL. The CDR3 has 15 amino acids. V was pared by 4 bases and J by 0 bases, with 9 bases between. The chain's CDR3 is CASSLMTTNTGELFF. The CDR3 DNA reads TGCGCCAGCAGCCTCATGACAACGAACACCGGGGAGCTGTTTTTT.

The rearrangement uses TRBV9 and TRBJ2-2; 9 bases are a match to TRBD2. Germline CDR1 is SGDLS and CDR2 is YYNGEE. J was trimmed by 4 bases and V by 4 bases; bases with no gene match: 11. The CDR3 covers 17 residues. This CDR3 is CASSPSVAGVGTGELFF. The CDR3 DNA is TGTGCCAGCAGCCCCTCAGTAGCGGGAGTGGGCACCGGGGAGCTGTTTTTT.

The chain carries TRBV11-2 and TRBJ2-7, with TRBD2 matching over 8 bases. V shed 6 bases, J shed 9 bases, and the junction held 19 bases outside the gene matches. Germline-derived CDR1 and CDR2 are SGHAT and FQNNGV. The CDR3 totals 16 residues. CDR3 sequence (DNA): TGTGCCAGCAGTCCCGGGAAAAGCGGGAGCCCTCCCGGGCAGTACGTC. Protein product: CASSPGKSGSPPGQYV.

This clone has only one observation. This chain joins TRBV6-6 and TRBJ2-7; weak D call: TRBD1 (6 bases). Trimming took off 6 bases at V and 0 bases at J, with 18 bases between the two ends. The CDR3 extends over 16 amino acids. CDR1 and CDR2 (germline): MNHNY, SVGAGI (reference sequence). The CDR3 DNA reads TGTGCCAGCAGCGCCGTCGTCGACAGGCTCTCCTACGAGCAGTACTTC. It codes for CASSAVVDRLSYEQYF.

The CDR3 loop is CASSESPWKGQGGYTF. The CDR3 DNA follows: TGTGCCAGCAGTGAGTCCCCGTGGAAGGGACAGGGGGGTTACACCTTC. The genes are TRBV2 and TRBJ1-2; 11 bases match TRBD1. Germline lookup yields CDR1 SNHLY and CDR2 FYNNEI. This CDR3 is 16 amino acids long. V lost 3 bases to trimming and J lost 11 bases; unmatched junction nucleotides: 14. Full variable domain (outside the CDR3, taken from reference TRBV2 and TRBJ1-2): EPEVTQTPSHQVTQMGQEVILRCVPISNHLYFYWYRQILGQKVEFLVSFYNNEISEKSEIFDDQFSVERPDGSNFTLKIRSTKLEDSAMYFCASSESPWKGQGGYTFGSGTRLTVV.

The chain combines TRBV7-6 with TRBJ1-5; possible D gene TRBD1, 5 bases. This CDR3 region has 14 residues. Germline V gene sequence: CDR1 SGHVS, CDR2 FNYEAQ. The V end lost 5 bases, the J end lost 7 bases, and 15 bases lay between the germline ends. The CDR3 bases are TGTGCCAGCAGCCAAGGTGGGGCCCTCCAGCCCCAGCATTTT. It is translated as CASSQGGALQPQHF. Based on the CDR3 plus reference TRBV7-6 and TRBJ1-5, the full variable domain is GAGVSQSPRYKVTKRGQDVALRCDPISGHVSLYWYRQALGQGPEFLTYFNYEAQQDKSGLPNDRFSAERPEGSISTLTIQRTEQRDSAMYRCASSQGGALQPQHFGDGTRLSIL.

This clone was detected a few times. The chain is built from TRBV19 and TRBJ1-5, with D perhaps matching TRBD1 (5 bases). Trimming pared 2 bases from V and 9 bases from J, leaving 23 bases between. CDR3 size: 17 residues. Germline CDR1 is LNHDA and CDR2 is SQIVND (reference sequence). CDR3 coding DNA: TGTGCCAGTAGTATATCAAACCGCGACAGCATAGCATGGCCCCAGCATTTT. Residues: CASSISNRDSIAWPQHF.

The CDR3 region has the DNA TGCGCCAGCAGCTTGTCGGCGGGAGGGCCACACGGGGAGCTGTTTTTT. The encoded protein is CASSLSAGGPHGELFF. The rearrangement joins TRBV5-1 to TRBJ2-2; 9 bases map to TRBD2. The CDR3 extends over 16 amino acids. Germline loops: CDR1 SGHRS, CDR2 YFSETQ. The V and J ends lost 1 base and 7 bases, in that order; junction bases with no gene match: 8.

The rearrangement uses TRBV4-1 and TRBJ2-1; 9 bases agree with TRBD1. The V gene's germline CDR1 is MGHRA and CDR2 YSYEKL. V gave up 3 bases and J gave up 5 bases; unmatched junction bases: 8. The length of the CDR3 is 16 residues. The DNA of the CDR3 is TGCGCCAGCAGCCACTACTTCCGGGACAGGGACAATGAGCAGTTCTTC. This translates into CASSHYFRDRDNEQFF.

The table lists this clone with a count of one. In DNA, the CDR3 is TGCAGCGTTACCTGGAGGGGGCCCACTGAAGCTTTCTTT. It codes for CSVTWRGPTEAFF. The V call is TRBV29-1, the J call TRBJ1-1; 7 bases line up with TRBD1. The germline CDR1 and CDR2 sequences are SQVTM and ANQGSEA. The CDR3 covers 13 residues. Losses at the gene ends were 5 bases for V and 4 bases for J; bases not matched to a gene: 7.

As for this clone: One end of the junction is discordant with germline, which a read error may explain. The rearrangement links TRBV28 to TRBJ2-1; 9 bases line up with TRBD1. The germline V gene has CDR1 MDHEN and CDR2 SYDVKM. The CDR3 consists of 14 residues. The CDR3 DNA reads as TGTGCCAGCAGTTTGGGAGGGACAGGGATTGAGCTGTTCTTC. Its protein product is CASSLGGTGIELFF.

V and J are TRBV3-1 (or the pseudogene TRBV3-2) and TRBJ2-3, with 8 bases matching TRBD2. The CDR3 is 16 residues long. The germline gives CDR1 LGHDT, CDR2 YNNKEL (reference sequence). The junction had 7 bases not matched to a gene; V was cut back by 0 bases and J by 5 bases. The CDR3 DNA is TGTGCCAGCAGCCAAGAACTAGCGGCAAACAGAGATACGCAGTATTTT. It yields the protein CASSQELAANRDTQYF.

The V and J genes are TRBV7-9 and TRBJ2-7; 10 nucleotides line up with TRBD1. Trimming took 5 bases from V and 2 from J; bases not matched to a gene: 6. CDR3 size: 15 residues. From germline, CDR1 is SEHNR and CDR2 FQNEAQ (reference sequence). The CDR3, as DNA: TGTGCCAGCAGCCGTGGACAGGGGGGGACCTACGAGCAGTACTTC. Translating it yields CASSRGQGGTYEQYF.

The CDR3 region is CASSLGEKLFF. CDR3 bases: TGTGCCAGCAGCCTAGGAGAAAAACTGTTTTTT. The chain joins TRBV6-6 to TRBJ1-4; D uncertain. V shed 6 bases and J shed 8 bases, with 7 bases lying between them. The CDR3 has 11 amino acids. Looked up from germline, CDR1 is MNHNY and CDR2 is SVGAGI (reference sequence).